This entry lists 9 T cell receptor beta chains sequenced from one sample in a study of Ad26.COV2.S vaccination and SARS-CoV-2 variants. Only in-frame clones appear in the TCRdb table, and some are missing; sequencing was by immunoSEQ multiplex PCR. The sample consists of approximately 340,000 clones, roughly 81% of them appearing once. Treatment here: about 20 received Ad26.COV2.S at low or high dose, single or two shots; about five received placebo; per-sample allocation not given. The samples were gathered on day 63 after the first injection of vaccine or placebo. Specimen: peripheral blood, collected in a trial of Ad26.COV2.S vaccine versus placebo. Source of these receptors: a person between 18 and 60 years old who received the Ad26.COV2.S COVID-19 vaccine or a placebo.

This clone was seen a handful of times. The chain recombines TRBV25-1 with TRBJ1-2; 9 bases map to TRBD1. This CDR3 has 13 residues. CDR1 is MGHDK, CDR2 SYGVNS, per germline. V was pared by 5 bases and J by 6 bases, with 4 bases of the junction left unmatched. As DNA, the CDR3 is TGTGCCAGCAGTCAACAGGGGGCGCATGGCTACACCTTC. This codes for CASSQQGAHGYTF.

The rearrangement uses TRBV6-5 and TRBJ2-1, with D perhaps TRBD1 or TRBD2 (5 bases each). CDR1 MNHEY and CDR2 SVGAGI come from the germline V gene. V gave up 7 bases and J gave up 4 bases, with 11 bases separating them. The CDR3 has 13 amino acids. The CDR3 loop reads CASNRDRYNEQFF. CDR3 DNA sequence: TGTGCCAGCAACCGGGACCGGTACAATGAGCAGTTCTTC.

The chain joins TRBV5-1 to TRBJ1-1; 8 bases line up with TRBD1. The CDR3 contains 18 residues. Trimming removed 0 bases from V and 3 bases from J; junction bases left unmatched: 13. Looked up from germline, CDR1 is SGHRS and CDR2 is YFSETQ. The CDR3 nucleotides are TGCGCCAGCAGCTTGGCATCGGGCCCAGGGGGCAGGGACACTGAAGCTTTCTTT. Translated, it gives CASSLASGPGGRDTEAFF.

The rearrangement links TRBV6-5 to TRBJ2-3, with TRBD2 identical over 14 bases. J lost 5 bases, V lost 2 bases, and 3 bases had no gene match. The CDR3 contains 16 residues. Germline CDR1 reads MNHEY; CDR2 reads SVGAGI. The CDR3 region is CASSYTGTSGGDTQYF. The CDR3, as DNA: TGTGCCAGCAGTTACACCGGGACTAGCGGGGGAGATACGCAGTATTTT.

This chain links TRBV2 with TRBJ1-5; D is undetermined. This CDR3 contains 13 residues. V was shortened by 8 bases and J by 5 bases, with 13 bases between the two germline ends. Germline CDR1 is SNHLY and CDR2 is FYNNEI. DNA of the CDR3: TGTGCCAGCGGAACCGCTGGGTATCAGCCCCAGCATTTT. This sequence encodes CASGTAGYQPQHF.

The gene calls are TRBV30 and TRBJ2-1, with 8 bases that match TRBD1. The CDR3 sequence is 14 residues long. Germline assignment: CDR1 GTSNPN and CDR2 SVGIG (reference sequence). Unmatched junction bases numbered 1, after V lost 0 bases and J lost 3 bases. DNA for the CDR3: TGTGCCTGGAGTGTACAGGGGGGCTACAATGAGCAGTTCTTC. Residues: CAWSVQGGYNEQFF.

The rearrangement links TRBV9 to TRBJ2-7; possibly TRBD2 for D (6 bases). Trimming stripped 4 bases from V and 2 bases from J, with 13 bases between. Germline CDR1 is SGDLS and CDR2 is YYNGEE. The CDR3 extends over 14 amino acids. The CDR3 loop is CASSPGTSTYEQYF. Here the CDR3 DNA reads TGTGCCAGCAGCCCCGGGACTTCGACCTACGAGCAGTACTTC.

The V call is TRBV24-1, the J call TRBJ2-5, with 7 positions matching TRBD1. Looked up from germline, CDR1 is KGHDR and CDR2 is SFDVKD. This CDR3 is 15 amino acids long. After removal of 4 bases from V and 5 bases from J, the junction contained 9 bases not matched to a gene. CDR3 loop: CATSDPGTAGETQYF. DNA for the CDR3: TGTGCCACCAGTGACCCCGGGACAGCCGGGGAGACCCAGTACTTC.

This sequence joins TRBV5-4 and TRBJ1-2, with a tentative D call TRBD1 (5 bases). The CDR3 is made up of 14 amino acids. V was cut by 0 bases and J by 1 base, with 7 bases left in between. Germline values: CDR1 SGHNT, CDR2 YYREEE (reference sequence). The CDR3 coding sequence is TGTGCCAGCAGCTTGGGGACACTTAACTATGGCTACACCTTC. This translates into CASSLGTLNYGYTF.